The TCR beta chain under discussion was sequenced for a study of T cell responses to AZD1222 COVID-19 vaccine. Notes on the study in general: As reported, nearly half of all spike-specific TCRs target variant regions that are unmutated. Among AZD1222 vaccinees, only six were seropositive at baseline.

The CDR3 spans 14 residues. Germline loops: CDR1 MGHRA, CDR2 YSYEKL. Losses at the gene ends were 4 bases for V and 4 bases for J; bases not matched to a gene: 6. Points on this clone: The antigen remains undetermined.

Clones were read by immunoSEQ multiplex PCR, and TCRdb kept only the in-frame ones, dropping some. The sample consists of over 110,000 clones, 80% to 95% of them appearing once. The sequenced sample was peripheral blood, obtained on day 0 of AZD1222 vaccination. V gene TRBV4-1 combines with J gene TRBJ1-1, with TRBD1 identical over 7 bases. The receptor's source is an adult in good health. This chain's CDR3 is CASSPRSGGTEAFF. The CDR3 nucleotides are TGCGCCAGCAGCCCCCGTTCAGGGGGCACTGAAGCTTTCTTT.